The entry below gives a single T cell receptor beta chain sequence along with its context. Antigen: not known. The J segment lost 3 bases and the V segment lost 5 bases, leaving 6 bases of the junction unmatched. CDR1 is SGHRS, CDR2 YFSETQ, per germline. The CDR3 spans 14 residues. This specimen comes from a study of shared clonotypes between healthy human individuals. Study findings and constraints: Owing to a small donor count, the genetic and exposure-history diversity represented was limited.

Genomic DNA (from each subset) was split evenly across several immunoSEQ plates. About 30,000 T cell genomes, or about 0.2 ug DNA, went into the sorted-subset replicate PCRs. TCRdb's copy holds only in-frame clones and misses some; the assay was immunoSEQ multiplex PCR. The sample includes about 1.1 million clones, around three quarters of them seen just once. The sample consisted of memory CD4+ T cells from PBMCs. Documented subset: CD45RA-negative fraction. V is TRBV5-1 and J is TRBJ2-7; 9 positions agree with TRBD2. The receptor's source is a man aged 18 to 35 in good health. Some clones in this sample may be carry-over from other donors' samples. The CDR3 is CASSGAGGSYEQYF. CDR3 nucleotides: TGCGCCAGCAGTGGGGCGGGAGGGAGCTACGAGCAGTACTTC.